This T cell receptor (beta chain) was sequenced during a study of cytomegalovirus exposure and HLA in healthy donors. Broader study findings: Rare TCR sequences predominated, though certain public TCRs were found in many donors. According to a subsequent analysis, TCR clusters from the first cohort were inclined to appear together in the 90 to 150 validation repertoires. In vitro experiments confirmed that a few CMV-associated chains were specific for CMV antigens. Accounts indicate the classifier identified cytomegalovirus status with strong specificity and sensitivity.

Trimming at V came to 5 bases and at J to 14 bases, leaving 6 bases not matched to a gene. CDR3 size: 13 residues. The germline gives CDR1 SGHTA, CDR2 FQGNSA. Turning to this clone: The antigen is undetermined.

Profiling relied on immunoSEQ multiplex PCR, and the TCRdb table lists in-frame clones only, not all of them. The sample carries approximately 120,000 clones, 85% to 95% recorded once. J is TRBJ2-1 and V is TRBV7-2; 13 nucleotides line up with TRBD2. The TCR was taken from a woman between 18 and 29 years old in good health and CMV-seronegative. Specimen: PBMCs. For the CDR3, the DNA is TGTGCCAGCAGCCTCGGACTAGCGGGGGAGAAGTTCTTC. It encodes CASSLGLAGEKFF.